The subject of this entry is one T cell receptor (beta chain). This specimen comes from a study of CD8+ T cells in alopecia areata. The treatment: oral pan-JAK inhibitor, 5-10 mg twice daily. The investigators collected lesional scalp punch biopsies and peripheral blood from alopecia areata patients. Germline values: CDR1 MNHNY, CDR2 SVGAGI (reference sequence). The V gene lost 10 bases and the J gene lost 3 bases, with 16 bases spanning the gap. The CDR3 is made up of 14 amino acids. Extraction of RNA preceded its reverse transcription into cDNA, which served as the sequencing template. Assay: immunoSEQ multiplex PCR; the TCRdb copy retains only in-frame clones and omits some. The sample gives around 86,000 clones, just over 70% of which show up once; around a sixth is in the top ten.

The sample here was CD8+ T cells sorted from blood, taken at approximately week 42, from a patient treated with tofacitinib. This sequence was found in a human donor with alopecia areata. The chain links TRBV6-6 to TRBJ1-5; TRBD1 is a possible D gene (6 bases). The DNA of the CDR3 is TGTGCCACCATCCAAGGGGGAACCAATCAGCCCCAGCATTTT. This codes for CATIQGGTNQPQHF.